This T cell receptor (beta chain) stems from a study of glioma-infiltrating T cells after dendritic cell vaccination (dated by TCRdb to about 2016). A note on the overall study: The cohort included approximately 15 glioblastoma patients drawn from Phase I and II dendritic cell vaccination trials, of whom 9 were newly diagnosed and 6 had recurrent disease. Autologous tumor lysate-pulsed dendritic cell vaccination was administered to the patients between about 2003 and 2012. The vaccine consisted of monocyte-derived dendritic cells cultured approximately 7 days with IL-4 and GM-CSF, then pulsed overnight with autologous tumor lysate. Each patient got three intradermal injections of the dendritic cell vaccine, spaced at biweekly intervals, in the arm below the axilla. Tumor-infiltrating lymphocyte content was quantified and tumor and blood repertoires were compared in dendritic cell-vaccinated glioblastoma patients by deep sequencing of TCR beta CDR3 regions. Survival after dendritic cell vaccination was correlated with TCR sequencing metrics such as TIL content and the overlap between tumor and blood repertoires.

In the case of this clone: Its recognized antigen is unknown. No much larger clone is present one base from it, and per-base qualities are unavailable.

TCRB CDR3 regions were amplified from around 1.9 ug genomic DNA, or all available DNA if less, using the immunoSEQ assay. For multiplex PCR, 60 forward primers for TCR V beta segments and 13 reverse primers for J beta segments were used. Synthetic control templates were spiked into each sample at limiting dilution to estimate reads per starting template. The Illumina HiSeq System generated sequencing reads of 87 bp. As for the authors' bioinformatics: PCR and sequencing errors were removed by merging closely related sequences with a nearest neighbor algorithm. TCR overlap was measured as the percentage of unique tumor TCR beta sequences that were also present in the peripheral blood of the same patient. What TCRdb holds here is the immuneACCESS table cut down to in-frame rearrangements. Part of the clones is not present; checked against another copy, under half of the missing clones reflect an unresolved V gene, and the others are unexplained. The DNA was the basis for D and trimming; V, J and clone size are from that table. For this sample the table gives approximately 90,000 clones, of which approximately 81% were detected only once. Clones ranked in the top ten supply roughly 2.9% of the sample.

V is pruned by 0 bases and J by 3 bases, leaving 9 bases of the junction without a gene match. The CDR3 spans 17 residues, from the cysteine through the phenylalanine. The DNA shown is the 51-base CDR3, in frame from base 1. According to the germline V gene, CDR1 reads SGHRS and CDR2 reads YFSETQ. Summary of the overall study and its limitations: The three-group TCR overlap response model was characterized as speculative, and prospective validation of the model was stated to be required. TCR clonality showed no direct relationship with survival, which suggests that a diverse polyclonal response may be important. Longer time to progression and overall survival after dendritic cell vaccination were predicted by higher estimated pretreatment TIL content. The cohort was small and heterogeneous, only a few patients had full blood and tumor sets, and even fewer had initial-recurrent tumor pairs.

To be selected, patients needed enough residual fresh-frozen tumor tissue and more than two years of available survival data. An isocitrate dehydrogenase mutation was not carried by any of the glioblastoma patients, although molecular status was otherwise variable. PBMC collection took place before vaccination, two weeks after the third vaccination, and at tumor progression if progression occurred. The Qiagen DNeasy Blood extraction Kit was used for extraction of genomic DNA. The rearrangement joined TRBV5-1 to TRBJ1-5, and 7 bases in between align with TRBD1. The TCR sequence derives from a human donor with glioblastoma. The sample consisted of blood, taken before dendritic cell vaccination. The CDR3 amino acid sequence is: CASSLGPRDSFNQPQHF. The DNA sequence is given as TGCGCCAGCAGCTTGGGCCCCCGGGACAGTTTCAATCAGCCCCAGCATTTT.